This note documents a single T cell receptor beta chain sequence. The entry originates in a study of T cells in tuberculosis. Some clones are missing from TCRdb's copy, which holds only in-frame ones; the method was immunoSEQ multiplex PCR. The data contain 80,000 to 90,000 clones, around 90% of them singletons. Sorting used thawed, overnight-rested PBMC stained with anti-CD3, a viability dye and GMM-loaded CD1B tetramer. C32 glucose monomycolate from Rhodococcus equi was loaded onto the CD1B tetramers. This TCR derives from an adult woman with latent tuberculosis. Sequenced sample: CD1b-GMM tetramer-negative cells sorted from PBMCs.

The CDR3 region has the DNA TGTGCCAGTAGTATAGATGGGGGGAGCTTTGAGCAGTACTTC. Translating gives CASSIDGGSFEQYF. The genes are TRBV19 and TRBJ2-7; possible D gene TRBD2, 6 bases. V lost 0 bases, J lost 7 bases, and 13 bases lay in between. Germline-derived CDR1 and CDR2 are LNHDA and SQIVND (reference sequence). CDR3 size: 14 residues.